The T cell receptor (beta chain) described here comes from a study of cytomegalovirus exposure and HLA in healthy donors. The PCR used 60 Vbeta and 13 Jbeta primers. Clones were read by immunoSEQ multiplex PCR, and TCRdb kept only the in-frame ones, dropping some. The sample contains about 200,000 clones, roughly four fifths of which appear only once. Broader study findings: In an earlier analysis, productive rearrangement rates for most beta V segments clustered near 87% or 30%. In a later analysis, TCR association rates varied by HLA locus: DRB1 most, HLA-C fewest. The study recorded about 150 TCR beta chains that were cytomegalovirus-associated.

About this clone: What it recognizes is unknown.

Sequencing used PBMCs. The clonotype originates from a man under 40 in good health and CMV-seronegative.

The CDR3 region has the DNA TGCGCCAGCAGCTATTCCGGGACAGGGTCCTACAATGAGCAGTTCTTC. Protein sequence: CASSYSGTGSYNEQFF. The chain employs TRBV5-1 and TRBJ2-1, with 9 positions matching TRBD1. The CDR3 totals 16 residues. Unmatched junction bases numbered 5, after V lost 3 bases and J lost 1 base. Germline CDR1 is SGHRS and CDR2 is YFSETQ.